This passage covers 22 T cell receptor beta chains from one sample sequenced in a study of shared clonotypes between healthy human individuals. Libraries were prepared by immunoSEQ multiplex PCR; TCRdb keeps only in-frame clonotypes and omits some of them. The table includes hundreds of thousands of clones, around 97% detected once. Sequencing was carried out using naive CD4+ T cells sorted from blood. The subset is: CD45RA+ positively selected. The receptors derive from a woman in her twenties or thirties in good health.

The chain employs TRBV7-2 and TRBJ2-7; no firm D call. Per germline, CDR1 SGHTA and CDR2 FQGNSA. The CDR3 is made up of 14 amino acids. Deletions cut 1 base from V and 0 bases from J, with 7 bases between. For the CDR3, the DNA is TGTGCCAGCAGCTTAGATTCAGTCTCCTACGAGCAGTACTTC. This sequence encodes CASSLDSVSYEQYF. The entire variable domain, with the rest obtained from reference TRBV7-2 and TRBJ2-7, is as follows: GAGVSQSPSNKVTEKGKDVELRCDPISGHTALYWYRQSLGQGLEFLIYFQGNSAPDKSGLPSDRFSAERTGGSVSTLTIQRTQQEDSAVYLCASSLDSVSYEQYFGPGTRLTVT.

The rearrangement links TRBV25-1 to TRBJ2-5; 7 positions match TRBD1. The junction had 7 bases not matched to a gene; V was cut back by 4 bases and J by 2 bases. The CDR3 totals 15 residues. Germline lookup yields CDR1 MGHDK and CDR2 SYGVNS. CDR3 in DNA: TGTGCCAGCAGTGGCCTTGGGACAGCTCAAGAGACCCAGTACTTC. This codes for CASSGLGTAQETQYF.

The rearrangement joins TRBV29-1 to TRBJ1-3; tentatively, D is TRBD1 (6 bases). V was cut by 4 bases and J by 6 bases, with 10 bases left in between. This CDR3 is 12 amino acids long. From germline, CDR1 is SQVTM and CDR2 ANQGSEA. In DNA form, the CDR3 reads TGCAGCGTTGCTGGACAGCTAAACACCATATATTTT. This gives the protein CSVAGQLNTIYF.

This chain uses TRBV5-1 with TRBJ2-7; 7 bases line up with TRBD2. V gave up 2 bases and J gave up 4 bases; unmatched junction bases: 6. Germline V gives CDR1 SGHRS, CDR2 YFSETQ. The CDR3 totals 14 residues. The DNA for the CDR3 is TGCGCCAGCAGCTTTCGGGACTACCTATACGAGCAGTACTTC. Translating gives CASSFRDYLYEQYF.

CDR3 amino acids: CASSEGVSIYGYTF. Written as DNA, the CDR3 is TGTGCCAGCTCGGAAGGGGTATCGATCTATGGCTACACCTTC. V usage is TRBV18 and J usage is TRBJ1-2; possibly TRBD1 for D (5 bases). Germline V gives CDR1 KGHSH, CDR2 LQKENI. This CDR3 contains 14 residues. The V and J ends lost 6 bases and 4 bases respectively, with 15 bases between them.

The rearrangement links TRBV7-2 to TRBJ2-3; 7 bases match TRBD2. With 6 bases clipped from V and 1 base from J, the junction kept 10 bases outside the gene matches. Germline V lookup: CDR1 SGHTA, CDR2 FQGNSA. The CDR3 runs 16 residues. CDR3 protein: CASSHRQRDRTDTQYF. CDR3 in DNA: TGTGCCAGCAGTCACCGCCAGCGGGACCGCACAGATACGCAGTATTTT. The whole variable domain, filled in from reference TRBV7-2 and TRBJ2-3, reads GAGVSQSPSNKVTEKGKDVELRCDPISGHTALYWYRQSLGQGLEFLIYFQGNSAPDKSGLPSDRFSAERTGGSVSTLTIQRTQQEDSAVYLCASSHRQRDRTDTQYFGPGTRLTVL.

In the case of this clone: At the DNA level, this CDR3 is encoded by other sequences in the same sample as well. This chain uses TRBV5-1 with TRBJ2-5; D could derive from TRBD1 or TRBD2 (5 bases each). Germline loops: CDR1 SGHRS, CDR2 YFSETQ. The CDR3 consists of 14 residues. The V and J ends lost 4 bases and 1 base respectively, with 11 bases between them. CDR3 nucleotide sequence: TGCGCCAGCAGCACGGGGCAGGGCCAAGAGACCCAGTACTTC. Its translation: CASSTGQGQETQYF.

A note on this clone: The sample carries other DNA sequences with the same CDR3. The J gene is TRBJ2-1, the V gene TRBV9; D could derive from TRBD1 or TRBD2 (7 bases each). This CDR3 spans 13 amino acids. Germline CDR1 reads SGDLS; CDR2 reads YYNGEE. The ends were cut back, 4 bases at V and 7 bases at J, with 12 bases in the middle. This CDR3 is CASSSRGGNEQFF. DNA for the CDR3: TGTGCCAGCAGCTCCAGGGGGGGGAATGAGCAGTTCTTC.

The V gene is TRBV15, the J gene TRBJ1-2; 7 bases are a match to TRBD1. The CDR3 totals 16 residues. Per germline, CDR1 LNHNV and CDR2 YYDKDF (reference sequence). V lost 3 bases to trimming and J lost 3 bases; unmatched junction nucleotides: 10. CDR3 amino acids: CATSRRSGTAYYGYTF. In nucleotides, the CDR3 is TGTGCCACCAGCAGGCGTAGTGGGACAGCTTACTATGGCTACACCTTC. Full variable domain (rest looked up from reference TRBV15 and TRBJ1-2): DAMVIQNPRYQVTQFGKPVTLSCSQTLNHNVMYWYQQKSSQAPKLLFHYYDKDFNNEADTPDNFQSRRPNTSFCFLDIRSPGLGDTAMYLCATSRRSGTAYYGYTFGSGTRLTVV.

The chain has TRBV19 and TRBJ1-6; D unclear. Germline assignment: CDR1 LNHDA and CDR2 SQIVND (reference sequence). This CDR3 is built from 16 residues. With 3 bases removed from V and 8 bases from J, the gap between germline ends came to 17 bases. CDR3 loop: CASSIPRSRRDSPLHF. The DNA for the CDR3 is TGTGCCAGTAGTATCCCCCGGTCCCGGAGGGATTCACCCCTCCACTTT.

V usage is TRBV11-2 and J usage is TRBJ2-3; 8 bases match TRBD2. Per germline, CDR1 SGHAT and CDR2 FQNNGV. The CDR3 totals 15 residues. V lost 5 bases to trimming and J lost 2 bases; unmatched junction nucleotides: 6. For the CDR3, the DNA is TGTGCCAGCAGCCACACTAGCGGCCCCACAGATACGCAGTATTTT. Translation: CASSHTSGPTDTQYF. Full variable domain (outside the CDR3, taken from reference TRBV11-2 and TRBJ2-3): EAGVAQSPRYKIIEKRQSVAFWCNPISGHATLYWYQQILGQGPKLLIQFQNNGVVDDSQLPKDRFSAERLKGVDSTLKIQPAKLEDSAVYLCASSHTSGPTDTQYFGPGTRLTVL.

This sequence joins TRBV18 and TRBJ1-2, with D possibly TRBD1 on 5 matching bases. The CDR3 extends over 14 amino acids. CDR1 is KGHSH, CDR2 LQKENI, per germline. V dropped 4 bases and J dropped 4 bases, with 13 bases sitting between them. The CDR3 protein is CASSRGTDLYGYTF. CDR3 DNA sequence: TGTGCCAGCTCACGGGGGACGGACCTCTATGGCTACACCTTC.

Written as DNA, the CDR3 is TGTGCCAGCATCGCGACAGGGGGCCATAGCACTGAAGCTTTCTTT. It encodes CASIATGGHSTEAFF. The chain recombines TRBV6-5 with TRBJ1-1; 10 nucleotides line up with TRBD1. The CDR3 length is 15 residues. The V gene end was trimmed by 7 bases and the J gene end by 4 bases; junction bases not matched to a gene: 9. The germline gives CDR1 MNHEY, CDR2 SVGAGI.

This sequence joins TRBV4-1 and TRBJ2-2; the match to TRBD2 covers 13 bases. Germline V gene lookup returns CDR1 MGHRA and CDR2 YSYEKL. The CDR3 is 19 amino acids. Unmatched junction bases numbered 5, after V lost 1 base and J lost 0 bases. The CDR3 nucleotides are TGCGCCAGCAGCCAAGCGACTAGCGGGAGGACTGCGAACACCGGGGAGCTGTTTTTT. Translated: CASSQATSGRTANTGELFF.

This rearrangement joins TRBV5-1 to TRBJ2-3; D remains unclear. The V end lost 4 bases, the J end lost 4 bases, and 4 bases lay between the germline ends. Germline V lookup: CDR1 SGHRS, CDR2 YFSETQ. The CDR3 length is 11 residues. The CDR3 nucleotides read TGCGCCAGCAGCGTGTCAGATACGCAGTATTTT. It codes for CASSVSDTQYF. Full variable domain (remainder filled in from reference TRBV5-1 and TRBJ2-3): KAGVTQTPRYLIKTRGQQVTLSCSPISGHRSVSWYQQTPGQGLQFLFEYFSETQRNKGNFPGRFSGRQFSNSRSEMNVSTLELGDSALYLCASSVSDTQYFGPGTRLTVL.

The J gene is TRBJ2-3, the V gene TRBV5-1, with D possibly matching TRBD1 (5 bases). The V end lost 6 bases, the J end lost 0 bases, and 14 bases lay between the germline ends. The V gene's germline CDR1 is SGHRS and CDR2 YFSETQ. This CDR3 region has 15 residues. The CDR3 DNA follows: TGCGCCAGCACGAACAGGCCCCAGAGCACAGATACGCAGTATTTT. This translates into CASTNRPQSTDTQYF.

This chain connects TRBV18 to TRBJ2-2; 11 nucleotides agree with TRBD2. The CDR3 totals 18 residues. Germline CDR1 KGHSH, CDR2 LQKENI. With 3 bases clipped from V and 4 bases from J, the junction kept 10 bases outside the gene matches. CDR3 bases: TGTGCCAGCTCACCGGTAATAGCGGGAGGGCCTTCCACCGGGGAGCTGTTTTTT. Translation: CASSPVIAGGPSTGELFF.

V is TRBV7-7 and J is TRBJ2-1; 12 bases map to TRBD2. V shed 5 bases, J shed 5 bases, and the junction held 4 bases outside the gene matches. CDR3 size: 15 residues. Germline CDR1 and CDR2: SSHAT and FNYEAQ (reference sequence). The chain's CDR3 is CASSHRLAGDNEQFF. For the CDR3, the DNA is TGTGCCAGCAGCCACCGACTAGCGGGAGACAATGAGCAGTTCTTC.

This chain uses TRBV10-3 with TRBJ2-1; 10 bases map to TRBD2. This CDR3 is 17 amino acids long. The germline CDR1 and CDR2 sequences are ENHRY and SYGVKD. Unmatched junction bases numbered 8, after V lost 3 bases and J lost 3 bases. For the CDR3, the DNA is TGTGCCATCAGTGATGAGGTCGGACTAGCGGTCTACAATGAGCAGTTCTTC. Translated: CAISDEVGLAVYNEQFF.

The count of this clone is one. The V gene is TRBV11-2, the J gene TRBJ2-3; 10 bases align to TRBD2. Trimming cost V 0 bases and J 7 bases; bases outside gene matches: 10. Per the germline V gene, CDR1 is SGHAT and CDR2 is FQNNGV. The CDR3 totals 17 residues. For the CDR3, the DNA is TGTGCCAGCAGCTTAGACCCCCCTAGCGGGAGTATGTATACGCAGTATTTT. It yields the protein CASSLDPPSGSMYTQYF.

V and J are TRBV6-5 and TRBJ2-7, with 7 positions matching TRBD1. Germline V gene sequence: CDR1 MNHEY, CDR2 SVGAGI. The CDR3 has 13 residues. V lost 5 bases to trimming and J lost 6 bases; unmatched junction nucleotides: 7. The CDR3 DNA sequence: TGTGCCAGCAGTACCGCCACAGGGGTCGAGCAGTACTTC. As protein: CASSTATGVEQYF.

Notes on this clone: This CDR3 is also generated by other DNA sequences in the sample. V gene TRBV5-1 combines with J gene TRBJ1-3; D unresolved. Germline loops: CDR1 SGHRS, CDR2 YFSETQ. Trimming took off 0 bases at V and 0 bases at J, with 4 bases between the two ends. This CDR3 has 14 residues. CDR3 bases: TGCGCCAGCAGCTTGGGGAGCTCTGGAAACACCATATATTTT. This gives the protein CASSLGSSGNTIYF.